This TCR beta chain was documented in a study of CD8 T cells in Susac syndrome. Random-hexamer reverse transcription was applied to about 0.45 to 1 ug RNA. Each CDR3 protein gets one entry after TCRdb re-called the immunoSEQ multiplex PCR reads with MiXCR. The sample has tens of thousands of distinct CDR3 sequences; around 95% are singletons. The CDR3 has 17 amino acids. The V segment lost 5 bases and the J segment 0 bases; nucleotides outside the gene matches: 7. CDR1 and CDR2 (germline): SEHNR, FQNEAQ (reference sequence). This TCR derives from a human donor with Susac syndrome. Source material: CD8+ T cells from PBMCs. This sequence joins TRBV7-9 and TRBJ2-1; 10 nucleotides agree with TRBD2. The CDR3 protein is CASSGSSSGSSYNEQFF. CDR3 nucleotides: TGTGCCAGCAGCGGTTCCTCTAGCGGGAGCTCCTACAATGAGCAGTTCTTC.